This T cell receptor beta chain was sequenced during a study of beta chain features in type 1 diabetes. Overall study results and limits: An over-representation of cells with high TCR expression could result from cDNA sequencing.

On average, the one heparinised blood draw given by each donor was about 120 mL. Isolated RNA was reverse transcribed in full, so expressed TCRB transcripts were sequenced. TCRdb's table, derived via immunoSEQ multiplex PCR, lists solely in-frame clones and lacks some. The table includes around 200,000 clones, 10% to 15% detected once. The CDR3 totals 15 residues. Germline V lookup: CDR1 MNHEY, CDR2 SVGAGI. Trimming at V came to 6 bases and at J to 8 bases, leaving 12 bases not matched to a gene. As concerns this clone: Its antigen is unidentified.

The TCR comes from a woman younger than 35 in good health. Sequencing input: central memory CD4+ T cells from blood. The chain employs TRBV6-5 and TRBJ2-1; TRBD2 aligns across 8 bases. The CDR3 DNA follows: TGTGCCAGCAGATCCGGGACTAGTAAGTCTCATGAGCAGTTCTTC. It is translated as CASRSGTSKSHEQFF.